This T cell receptor (beta chain) was captured by sequencing in a study of OX40 agonist ivuxolimab in advanced cancers. Study results and caveats: Low normalized T-cell clonal expansion was additionally recorded for some nonresponders.

The repertoire was sequenced with immunoSEQ multiplex PCR; TCRdb's copy has only in-frame clones and lacks some. This table holds about 86,000 clones, about 90% found once. This CDR3 is 14 amino acids long. Looked up from germline, CDR1 is MNHEY and CDR2 is SMNVEV (reference sequence). Trimming at V came to 6 bases and at J to 1 base, leaving 6 bases not matched to a gene. As regards this clone: Its antigen is unidentified.

Material: CD4+ or CD8+ T cells sorted from blood, obtained in a trial of the OX40 agonist ivuxolimab. V is TRBV27 and J is TRBJ2-7; TRBD1 matches 7 bases. The source of this sequence is an adult with an advanced solid tumor such as melanoma, head and neck, liver or kidney cancer. In nucleotides, the CDR3 is TGTGCCAGCAGCCAAGGGACAGTTTCCTACGAGCAGTACTTC. Protein sequence: CASSQGTVSYEQYF.